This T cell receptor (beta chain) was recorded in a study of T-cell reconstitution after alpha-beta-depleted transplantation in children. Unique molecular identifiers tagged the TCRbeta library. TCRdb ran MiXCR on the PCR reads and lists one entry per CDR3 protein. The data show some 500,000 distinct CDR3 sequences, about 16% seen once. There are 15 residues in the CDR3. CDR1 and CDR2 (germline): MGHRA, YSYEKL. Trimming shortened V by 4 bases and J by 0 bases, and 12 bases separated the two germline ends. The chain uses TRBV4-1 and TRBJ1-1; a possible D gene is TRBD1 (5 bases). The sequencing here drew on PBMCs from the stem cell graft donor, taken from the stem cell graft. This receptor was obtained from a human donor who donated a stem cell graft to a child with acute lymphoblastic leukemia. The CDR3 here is CASSRDQGVNTEAFF. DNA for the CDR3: TGCGCCAGCAGCCGGGATCAGGGAGTGAACACTGAAGCTTTCTTT.